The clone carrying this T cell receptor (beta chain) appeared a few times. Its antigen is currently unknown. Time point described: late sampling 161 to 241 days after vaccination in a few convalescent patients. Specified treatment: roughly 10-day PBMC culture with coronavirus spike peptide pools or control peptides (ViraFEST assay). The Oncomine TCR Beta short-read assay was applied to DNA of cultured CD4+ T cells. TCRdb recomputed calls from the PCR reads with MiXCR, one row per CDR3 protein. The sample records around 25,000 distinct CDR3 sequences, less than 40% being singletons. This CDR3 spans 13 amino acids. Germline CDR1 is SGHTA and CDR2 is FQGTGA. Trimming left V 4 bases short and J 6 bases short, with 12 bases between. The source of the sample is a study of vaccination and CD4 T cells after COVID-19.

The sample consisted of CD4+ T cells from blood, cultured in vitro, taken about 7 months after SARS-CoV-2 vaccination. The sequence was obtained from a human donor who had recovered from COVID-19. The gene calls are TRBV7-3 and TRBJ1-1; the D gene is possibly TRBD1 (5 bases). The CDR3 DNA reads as TGTGCCAGCAGCTATACCCCGGGGGCTGAAGCTTTCTTT. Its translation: CASSYTPGAEAFF.